These T cell receptor beta chains were read from a single sample in a study of T cell clones after liver transplantation. Only in-frame clones appear in the TCRdb table, and some are missing; sequencing was by immunoSEQ multiplex PCR. The sample consists of several thousand clones, more than 65% of them appearing once. Source: CD8+ T cells from blood, taken before liver transplant. The receptors here all came from a human donor who received a liver transplant. Each CDR3 is given with its conserved first and last residue. The D gene is left open where the match is weak. The size of a clone is reported for some rows only, either as once, few or many, or as a class for expanded clones.

TRBV5-6	TRBJ2-2	TRBD2	NA	TGTGCCAGCAGCGCTGGACTAGCGGGAGAGGGTACCGGGGAGCTGTTTTTT	CASSAGLAGEGTGELFF
TRBV4-1	TRBJ2-7	NA	NA	TGCGCCAGCAGCCAAGATCGGACGGCGTACGAGCAGTACTTC	CASSQDRTAYEQYF
TRBV6-5	TRBJ1-2	NA	NA	TGTGCCAGCAGTTACACCTATCCTGGGGGCTACACCTTC	CASSYTYPGGYTF
TRBV14	TRBJ2-7	NA	NA	TGTGCCAGCAGCCCCTCCCCCAGATACGAGCAGTACTTC	CASSPSPRYEQYF
TRBV11-2	TRBJ2-3	NA	once	TGTGCCAGCAGGAATCGGGAGTCTTACACAGATACGCAGTATTTT	CASRNRESYTDTQYF
TRBV14	TRBJ2-7	NA	NA	TGTGCCAGCAGCCCTCAGCAGACCAAATCCTACGAGCAGTACTTC	CASSPQQTKSYEQYF
TRBV12-5	TRBJ2-1	TRBD2	NA	TGTGCTAGTGGTTGGGAGCTCAGGGAGGGCTCCTACAATGAGCAGTTCTTC	CASGWELREGSYNEQFF
TRBV7-6	TRBJ2-5	NA	NA	TGTGCCAGCAGCACCTGGGACTTACAAGAGACCCAGTACTTC	CASSTWDLQETQYF
TRBV4-1	TRBJ2-1	NA	NA	TGCGCCAGCAGCCAAGGGGGCGCGGGACACTTCTTC	CASSQGGAGHFF
TRBV13	TRBJ2-3	TRBD2	once	TGTGCCAGCAGCTCCACTGGGAGACTAGCGGGAGGCACAGATACGCAGTATTTT	CASSSTGRLAGGTDTQYF
TRBV13	TRBJ2-6	NA	NA	TGTGCCAGCAGCTTAGAGGCGTCTGGGGCCAACGTCCTGACTTTC	CASSLEASGANVLTF
TRBV7-3	TRBJ1-2	NA	NA	TGTGCCAGCAGCTTACGGCAGGGCTATGGCTACACCTTC	CASSLRQGYGYTF
TRBV6-6	TRBJ2-7	TRBD2	NA	TGTGCCAGCAGTTTTATAGCGGGAGGATTCTACGAGCAGTACTTC	CASSFIAGGFYEQYF
TRBV14	TRBJ2-7	TRBD2	NA	TGTGCCAGCAGCCACCTACTAGCGGGAAAAAACGAGCAGTACTTC	CASSHLLAGKNEQYF
TRBV6-5	TRBJ2-3	NA	NA	TGTGCCAGCAGTTACTCTGTCGCGTACACAGATACGCAGTATTTT	CASSYSVAYTDTQYF
TRBV6-6	TRBJ2-7	TRBD1	NA	TGTGCCAGCAGCCCCGGACAGGGCTCCTACGAGCAGTACTTC	CASSPGQGSYEQYF
TRBV5-4	TRBJ1-2	NA	NA	TGTGCCAGCAGCCACATATACCCAGGGACTAACTATGGCTACACCTTC	CASSHIYPGTNYGYTF
TRBV27	TRBJ2-3	TRBD2	few	TGTGCCAGCAGCGCCGGGACTAGCGGGTGGGATACGCAGTATTTT	CASSAGTSGWDTQYF